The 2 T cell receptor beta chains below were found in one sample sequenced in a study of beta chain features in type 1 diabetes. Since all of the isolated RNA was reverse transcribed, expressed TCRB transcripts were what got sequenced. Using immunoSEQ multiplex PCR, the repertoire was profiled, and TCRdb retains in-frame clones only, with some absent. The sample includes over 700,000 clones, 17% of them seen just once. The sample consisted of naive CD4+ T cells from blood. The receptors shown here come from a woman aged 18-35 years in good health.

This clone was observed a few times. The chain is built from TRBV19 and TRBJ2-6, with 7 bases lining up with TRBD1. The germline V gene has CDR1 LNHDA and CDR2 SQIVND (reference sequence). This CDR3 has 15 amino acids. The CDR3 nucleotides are TGTGCAACGCGGAACAGGGGTTCTGGGGCCAACGTCCTGACTTTC. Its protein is CATRNRGSGANVLTF. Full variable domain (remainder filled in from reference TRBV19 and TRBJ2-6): DGGITQSPKYLFRKEGQNVTLSCEQNLNHDAMYWYRQDPGQGLRLIYYSQIVNDFQKGDIAEGYSVSREKKESFPLTVTSAQKNPTAFYLCATRNRGSGANVLTFGAGSRLTVL.

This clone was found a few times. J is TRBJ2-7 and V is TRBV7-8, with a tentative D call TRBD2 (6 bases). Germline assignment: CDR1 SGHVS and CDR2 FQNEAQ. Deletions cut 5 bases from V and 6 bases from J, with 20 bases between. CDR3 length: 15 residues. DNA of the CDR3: TGTGCCAGCAGCCAGTCCCCCTCGGGAGTGGGCGAGCAGTACTTC. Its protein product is CASSQSPSGVGEQYF.